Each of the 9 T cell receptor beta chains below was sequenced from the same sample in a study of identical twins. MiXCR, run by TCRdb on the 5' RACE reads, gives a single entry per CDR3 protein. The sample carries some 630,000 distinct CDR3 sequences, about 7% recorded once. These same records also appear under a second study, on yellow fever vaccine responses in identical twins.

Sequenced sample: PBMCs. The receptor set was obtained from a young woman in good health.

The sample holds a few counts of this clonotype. The CDR3 nucleotides read TGCGCCAGCAGCTTGCGGGGGAACGGCTACACCTTC. Protein sequence: CASSLRGNGYTF. The chain uses TRBV5-1 and TRBJ1-2, with D possibly TRBD1 on 5 matching bases. The CDR3 is 12 residues long. Germline assignment: CDR1 SGHRS and CDR2 YFSETQ. The V and J ends lost 1 base and 8 bases respectively, with 9 bases between them.

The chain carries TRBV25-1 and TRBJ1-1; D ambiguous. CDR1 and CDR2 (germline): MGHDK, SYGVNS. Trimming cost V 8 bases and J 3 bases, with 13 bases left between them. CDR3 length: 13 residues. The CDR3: CASRIGYDTEAFF. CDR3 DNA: TGTGCCAGCCGCATAGGGTATGACACTGAAGCTTTCTTT.

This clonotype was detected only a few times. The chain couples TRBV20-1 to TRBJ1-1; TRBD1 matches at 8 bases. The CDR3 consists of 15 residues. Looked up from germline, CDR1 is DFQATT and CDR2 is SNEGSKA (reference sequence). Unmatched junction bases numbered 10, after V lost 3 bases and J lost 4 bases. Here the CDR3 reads CSASRDRSMSTEAFF. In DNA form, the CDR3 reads TGCAGTGCTAGTCGGGACAGGTCCATGAGCACTGAAGCTTTCTTT.

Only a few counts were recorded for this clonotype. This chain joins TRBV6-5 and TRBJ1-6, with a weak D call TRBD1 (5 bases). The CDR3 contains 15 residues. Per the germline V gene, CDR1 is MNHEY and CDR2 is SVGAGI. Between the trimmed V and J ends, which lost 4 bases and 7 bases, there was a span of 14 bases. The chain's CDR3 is CASSFQGDANSPLHF. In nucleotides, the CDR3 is TGTGCCAGCAGTTTCCAAGGGGACGCCAATTCACCCCTCCACTTT.

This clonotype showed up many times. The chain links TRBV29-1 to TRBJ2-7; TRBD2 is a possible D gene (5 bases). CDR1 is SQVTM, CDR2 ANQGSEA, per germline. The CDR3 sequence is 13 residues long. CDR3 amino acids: CSARGLSSYEQYF. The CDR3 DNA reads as TGCAGTGCTCGCGGACTGAGCTCCTACGAGCAGTACTTC.

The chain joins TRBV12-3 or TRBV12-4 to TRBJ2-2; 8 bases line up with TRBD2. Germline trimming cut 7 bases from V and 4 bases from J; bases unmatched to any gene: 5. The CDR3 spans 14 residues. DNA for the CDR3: TGTGCCAGCAACCCAGCGGGAGCCACCGGGGAGCTGTTTTTT. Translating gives CASNPAGATGELFF.

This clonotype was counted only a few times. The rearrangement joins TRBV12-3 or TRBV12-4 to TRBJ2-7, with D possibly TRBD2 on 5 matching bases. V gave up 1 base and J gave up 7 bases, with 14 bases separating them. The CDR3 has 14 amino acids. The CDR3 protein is CASSLGRPGGEQYV. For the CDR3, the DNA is TGTGCCAGCAGTTTAGGCAGGCCCGGCGGGGAGCAGTACGTC.

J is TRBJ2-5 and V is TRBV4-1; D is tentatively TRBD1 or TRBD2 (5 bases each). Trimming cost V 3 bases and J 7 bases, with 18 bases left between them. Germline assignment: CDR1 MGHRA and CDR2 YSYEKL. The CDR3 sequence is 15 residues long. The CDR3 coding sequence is TGCGCCAGCAGCCAGACGGGACGCGTCAAGGTGACCCAGTACTTC. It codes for CASSQTGRVKVTQYF.

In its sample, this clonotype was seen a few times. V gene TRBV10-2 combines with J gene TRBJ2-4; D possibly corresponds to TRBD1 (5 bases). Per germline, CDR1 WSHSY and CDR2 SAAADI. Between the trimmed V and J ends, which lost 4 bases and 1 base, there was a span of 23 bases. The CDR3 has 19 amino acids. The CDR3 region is CASSGPTEMGLSAKNIQYF. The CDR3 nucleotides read TGCGCCAGCAGTGGCCCGACAGAGATGGGGTTGAGCGCCAAAAACATTCAGTACTTC.